Listed here are 6 T cell receptor beta chains from one sample, sequenced in a study of blood T cell repertoires in COVID-19. Profiled with immunoSEQ multiplex PCR; TCRdb holds only in-frame clones, not every one. This sample carries over 75,000 clones, approximately 90% of them seen once, and the ten largest clones take 3.5% to 5%. Sequencing input: peripheral blood. Receptor source: a human donor with COVID-19, enrolled during active disease. The donor label of this sample is uncertain.

The rearrangement uses TRBV6-5 and TRBJ1-6, with 8 positions matching TRBD1. Germline V lookup: CDR1 MNHEY, CDR2 SVGAGI. V was pared by 8 bases and J by 7 bases, with 7 bases of the junction left unmatched. This CDR3 region has 14 residues. CDR3: CASGQGPANSPLHF. CDR3 DNA: TGTGCCAGCGGACAGGGACCGGCCAATTCACCCCTCCACTTT.

The chain recombines TRBV12-3 or TRBV12-4 with TRBJ2-7; 12 nucleotides match TRBD1. After removal of 6 bases from V and 12 bases from J, the junction contained 9 bases not matched to a gene. The CDR3 has 13 residues. The CDR3 region is CASRSGTGGDLYF. For the CDR3, the DNA is TGTGCCAGCAGATCCGGGACAGGGGGCGACTTGTACTTC.

The CDR3 DNA sequence: TGTGCCAGCTCACCCGACAGGGGGCCTGGAAACACCATATATTTT. Its protein is CASSPDRGPGNTIYF. The V and J genes are TRBV18 and TRBJ1-3, with 10 bases matching TRBD1. Germline trimming cut 3 bases from V and 2 bases from J; bases unmatched to any gene: 1. Germline values: CDR1 KGHSH, CDR2 LQKENI. The CDR3 sequence is 15 residues long.

J is TRBJ1-5 and V is TRBV9; D unresolved. V was shortened by 0 bases and J by 9 bases, with 13 bases between the two germline ends. This CDR3 is 14 amino acids long. Germline lookup yields CDR1 SGDLS and CDR2 YYNGEE. CDR3 in amino acids: CASSVGIGRTPQHF. CDR3 DNA: TGTGCCAGCAGCGTAGGCATAGGGAGGACGCCCCAGCATTTT.

The genes are TRBV7-9 and TRBJ2-2, with 8 bases matching TRBD1. The CDR3 runs 16 residues. V trimming: 8 bases; J trimming: 7 bases; junction bases outside the gene matches: 15. Germline V gives CDR1 SEHNR, CDR2 FQNEAQ (reference sequence). The CDR3 loop reads CASRPSAGDRRGELFF. The CDR3 region has the DNA TGTGCCAGCCGCCCTTCAGCCGGGGACAGGCGCGGGGAGCTGTTTTTT.

J is TRBJ2-1 and V is TRBV5-4, with 8 positions matching TRBD1. CDR3 length equals 15 residues. Trimming removed 4 bases from V and 2 bases from J; junction bases left unmatched: 5. The germline gives CDR1 SGHNT, CDR2 YYREEE (reference sequence). CDR3 amino acids: CASSPLQGAYNEQFF. The CDR3 bases are TGTGCCAGCAGCCCCCTACAGGGGGCCTACAATGAGCAGTTCTTC. Supplemented by reference TRBV5-4 and TRBJ2-1, the full variable domain reads ETGVTQSPTHLIKTRGQQVTLRCSSQSGHNTVSWYQQALGQGPQFIFQYYREEENGRGNFPPRFSGLQFPNYSSELNVNALELDDSALYLCASSPLQGAYNEQFFGPGTRLTVL.